A selection of T cell receptor beta chains follows, all from one sample in a study of technical replicates of blood from several donors. TCRdb's copy holds only in-frame clones and misses some; the assay was immunoSEQ multiplex PCR. The sample includes 59,000 or so clones, around 93% of them seen just once. Sequencing input: PBMCs. Source of these receptors: a human donor in good health. Some clones in this sample may be carry-over from other donors' samples. The CDR3 runs from the conserved cysteine through the conserved F or W. A D gene is named only where the DNA matches it firmly. A row's size may be missing; if present it is once, few, many or a size class.

V: TRBV5-5
D: TRBD1
size: .
J: TRBJ2-2
CDR3: CASSLGGQGNTGELFF
DNA: TGTGCCAGCAGCTTGGGGGGACAGGGGAACACCGGGGAGCTGTTTTTT

V: TRBV2
D: .
size: .
J: TRBJ2-7
CDR3: CASSLQGWEQYF
DNA: TGTGCCAGCAGCTTACAGGGCTGGGAGCAGTACTTC

V: TRBV15
D: TRBD1
size: .
J: TRBJ2-5
CDR3: CATSPDRVRETQYF
DNA: TGTGCCACCAGTCCTGACAGGGTCAGGGAGACCCAGTACTTC

V: TRBV14
D: TRBD1
size: .
J: TRBJ2-2
CDR3: CASSQDWAGGAGELFF
DNA: TGTGCCAGCAGCCAAGATTGGGCAGGGGGTGCCGGGGAGCTGTTTTTT

V: TRBV5-6
D: .
size: .
J: TRBJ1-2
CDR3: CASSMTAGLGGYTF
DNA: TGTGCCAGCAGCATGACGGCGGGCTTAGGTGGCTACACCTTC

V: TRBV21-1
D: .
size: .
J: TRBJ1-1
CDR3: CASSPQGTSEAFF
DNA: TGTGCCAGCAGCCCACAGGGAACTTCTGAAGCTTTCTTT

V: TRBV7-2
D: TRBD2
size: .
J: TRBJ2-4
CDR3: CASSPEAGGRARMNIQYF
DNA: TGTGCCAGCAGCCCGGAGGCTGGCGGGAGGGCCCGGATGAACATTCAGTACTTC

V: TRBV10-2
D: TRBD2
size: .
J: TRBJ2-5
CDR3: CASSESGWGRDQETQYF
DNA: TGCGCCAGCAGTGAGTCGGGGTGGGGGAGGGACCAAGAGACCCAGTACTTC

V: TRBV7-3
D: TRBD2
size: .
J: TRBJ2-2
CDR3: CASSSAGGRTGELFF
DNA: TGTGCCAGCAGCTCGGCGGGGGGGAGGACCGGGGAGCTGTTTTTT

V: TRBV9
D: TRBD1
size: .
J: TRBJ2-1
CDR3: CASSRGPGQRYNEQFF
DNA: TGTGCCAGCAGCAGAGGCCCGGGACAGAGATACAATGAGCAGTTCTTC

V: TRBV6-5
D: .
size: .
J: TRBJ2-7
CDR3: CASRLGPSAEQYF
DNA: TGTGCCAGCAGATTGGGCCCCTCGGCGGAGCAGTACTTC

V: TRBV7-2
D: TRBD2
size: .
J: TRBJ2-5
CDR3: CASSPAGGTQYF
DNA: TGTGCCAGCAGCCCCGCGGGGGGGACCCAGTACTTC

V: TRBV5-1
D: .
size: once
J: TRBJ2-5
CDR3: CASSLARETQYF
DNA: TGCGCCAGCAGCTTGGCCCGGGAGACCCAGTACTTC

V: TRBV7-9
D: .
size: .
J: TRBJ1-1
CDR3: CASSLWEAEWDTEAFF
DNA: TGTGCCAGCAGCTTGTGGGAGGCAGAGTGGGACACTGAAGCTTTCTTT

V: TRBV21-1
D: .
size: .
J: TRBJ2-5
CDR3: CASSKALGDSQETQYF
DNA: TGTGCCAGCAGCAAAGCGCTGGGGGACAGCCAAGAGACCCAGTACTTC

V: TRBV9
D: .
size: .
J: TRBJ2-2
CDR3: CASSRSEGRTGELFF
DNA: TGTGCCAGCAGCCGGAGTGAGGGCCGAACCGGGGAGCTGTTTTTT

V: TRBV18
D: .
size: .
J: TRBJ2-7
CDR3: CASSTRDTGEQYF
DNA: TGTGCCAGCTCAACACGGGACACGGGAGAGCAGTACTTC

V: TRBV19
D: TRBD1
size: .
J: TRBJ1-1
CDR3: CASTGQGKMSAFF
DNA: TGTGCCAGCACAGGACAGGGTAAAATGTCAGCTTTCTTT

V: TRBV5-6
D: TRBD1
size: .
J: TRBJ1-5
CDR3: CASSIGTGANQPQHF
DNA: TGTGCCAGCAGCATCGGGACAGGGGCCAACCAGCCCCAGCATTTT

V: TRBV6-4
D: TRBD1
size: .
J: TRBJ1-5
CDR3: CASRHHPMGQGISPQHF
DNA: TGTGCCAGCAGACACCACCCTATGGGACAGGGGATATCTCCCCAGCATTTT

V: TRBV7-2
D: TRBD2
size: .
J: TRBJ2-1
CDR3: CASSPRLANEQFF
DNA: TGTGCCAGCAGCCCAAGACTAGCTAATGAGCAGTTCTTC

V: TRBV5-1
D: TRBD2
size: .
J: TRBJ2-3
CDR3: CASSSGTSGTRDTQYF
DNA: TGCGCCAGCAGCTCGGGGACTAGCGGCACGAGAGATACGCAGTATTTT

V: TRBV7-6
D: .
size: .
J: TRBJ2-1
CDR3: CASALGIGGNEQFF
DNA: TGTGCCAGCGCCCTCGGGATTGGGGGGAATGAGCAGTTCTTC

V: TRBV6-4
D: TRBD1
size: .
J: TRBJ1-1
CDR3: CASSDSRRRQGEFYTEAFF
DNA: TGTGCCAGCAGTGACTCGAGAAGGAGACAGGGAGAATTCTACACTGAAGCTTTCTTT

V: TRBV6-6
D: TRBD1
size: .
J: TRBJ2-7
CDR3: CASSYSSGQGSYEQYF
DNA: TGTGCCAGCAGTTACTCGTCCGGACAGGGCTCCTACGAGCAGTACTTC

V: TRBV11-3
D: .
size: .
J: TRBJ2-1
CDR3: CASSLSFSGASYNEQFF
DNA: TGTGCCAGCAGCTTAAGCTTTAGCGGCGCTTCCTACAATGAGCAGTTCTTC

V: TRBV7-8
D: TRBD1
size: .
J: TRBJ2-2
CDR3: CASSKHRDREGTGELFF
DNA: TGTGCCAGCAGCAAACACCGGGACAGGGAAGGGACCGGGGAGCTGTTTTTT

V: TRBV11-3
D: TRBD1
size: .
J: TRBJ2-1
CDR3: CASSLRGTGGSGEQFF
DNA: TGTGCCAGCAGCCTCCGAGGGACAGGGGGTTCGGGTGAGCAGTTCTTC

V: TRBV4-3
D: .
size: .
J: TRBJ1-1
CDR3: CASSQDPGTEAFF
DNA: TGCGCCAGCAGCCAAGATCCGGGTACTGAAGCTTTCTTT

V: TRBV6-6
D: .
size: once
J: TRBJ1-6
CDR3: CASSYTNRALDSPLHF
DNA: TGTGCCAGCAGTTACACAAACAGGGCCCTTGATTCACCCCTCCACTTT

V: TRBV7-2
D: TRBD2
size: .
J: TRBJ2-7
CDR3: CASSPPGTSGHEQYF
DNA: TGTGCCAGCAGTCCCCCCGGGACTAGCGGGCACGAGCAGTACTTC

V: TRBV7-6
D: .
size: once
J: TRBJ2-7
CDR3: CASSLGAASYEQYF
DNA: TGTGCCAGCAGCTTAGGAGCGGCCTCCTACGAGCAGTACTTC

V: TRBV5-1
D: .
size: .
J: TRBJ2-3
CDR3: CASSRGGTSTDTQYF
DNA: TGCGCCAGCAGCAGGGGGGGAACTAGCACAGATACGCAGTATTTT

V: TRBV11-2
D: TRBD1
size: .
J: TRBJ1-4
CDR3: CASRPGQGGSTNEKLFF
DNA: TGTGCCAGCAGACCGGGACAGGGGGGATCAACTAATGAAAAACTGTTTTTT

V: TRBV4-3
D: TRBD2
size: .
J: TRBJ2-3
CDR3: CASSQEIAGGVTDTQYF
DNA: TGCGCCAGCAGCCAAGAAATAGCGGGGGGGGTTACAGATACGCAGTATTTT

V: TRBV18
D: .
size: .
J: TRBJ2-7
CDR3: CASSPGAGNEQYF
DNA: TGTGCCAGCTCCCCTGGCGCGGGAAACGAGCAGTACTTC

V: TRBV6-5
D: .
size: .
J: TRBJ2-1
CDR3: CASSYSGTGAYNEQFF
DNA: TGTGCCAGCAGTTACTCCGGGACTGGGGCCTACAATGAGCAGTTCTTC

V: TRBV10-3
D: TRBD2
size: .
J: TRBJ2-1
CDR3: CAISGLAGESSYNEQFF
DNA: TGTGCCATCAGTGGACTAGCGGGGGAGAGCTCCTACAATGAGCAGTTCTTC

V: TRBV4-3
D: TRBD2
size: .
J: TRBJ2-7
CDR3: CASSQDAAGGRYEQYF
DNA: TGCGCCAGCAGCCAAGATGCAGCGGGGGGCCGCTACGAGCAGTACTTC

V: TRBV7-2
D: .
size: .
J: TRBJ1-6
CDR3: CASSSLGGADSPLHF
DNA: TGTGCCAGCAGCTCCCTTGGGGGGGCTGATTCACCCCTCCACTTT

V: TRBV30
D: .
size: .
J: TRBJ2-7
CDR3: CAWSVGREQYF
DNA: TGTGCCTGGAGTGTAGGACGGGAACAGTACTTC

V: TRBV10-3
D: TRBD2
size: .
J: TRBJ2-3
CDR3: CAISDAGGPTDTQYF
DNA: TGTGCCATCAGTGATGCGGGGGGGCCCACAGATACGCAGTATTTT

V: TRBV18
D: TRBD2
size: .
J: TRBJ2-3
CDR3: CASSPTSGRAADTQYF
DNA: TGTGCCAGCTCACCTACTAGCGGGAGGGCCGCAGATACGCAGTATTTT

V: TRBV6-5
D: TRBD1
size: few
J: TRBJ1-3
CDR3: CASSRRQGLNTIYF
DNA: TGTGCCAGCAGCCGAAGACAGGGTCTAAACACCATATATTTT

V: TRBV27
D: .
size: .
J: TRBJ1-1
CDR3: CASSLSGGAHTEAFF
DNA: TGTGCCAGCAGTCTCAGTGGGGGGGCACACACTGAAGCTTTCTTT

V: TRBV14
D: .
size: .
J: TRBJ1-2
CDR3: CASSQDSRDYGYTF
DNA: TGTGCCAGCAGCCAAGATTCCAGGGACTATGGCTACACCTTC

V: TRBV4-3
D: TRBD1
size: .
J: TRBJ1-5
CDR3: CASSHVYGTANQPQHF
DNA: TGCGCCAGCAGCCATGTTTACGGGACAGCTAATCAGCCCCAGCATTTT

V: TRBV2
D: TRBD1
size: .
J: TRBJ1-5
CDR3: CASSGLQGAQDQPQHF
DNA: TGTGCCAGCAGTGGGTTACAGGGGGCGCAAGATCAGCCCCAGCATTTT

V: TRBV27
D: TRBD1
size: .
J: TRBJ1-6
CDR3: CASSPPRTGKETLHF
DNA: TGTGCCAGCAGCCCGCCGCGGACAGGAAAAGAGACCCTCCACTTT